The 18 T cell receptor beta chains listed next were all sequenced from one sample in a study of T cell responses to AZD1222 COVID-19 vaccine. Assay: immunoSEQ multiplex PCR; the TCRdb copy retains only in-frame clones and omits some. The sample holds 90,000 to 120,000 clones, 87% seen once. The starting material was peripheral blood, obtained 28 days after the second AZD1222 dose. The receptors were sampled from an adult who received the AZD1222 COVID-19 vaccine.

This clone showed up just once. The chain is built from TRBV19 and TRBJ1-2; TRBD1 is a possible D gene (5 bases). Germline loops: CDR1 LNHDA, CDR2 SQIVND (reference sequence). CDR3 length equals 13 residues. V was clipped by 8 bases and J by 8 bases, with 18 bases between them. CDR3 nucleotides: TGTGCCAGTTACGATGTCACAGGTAAAGGCTACACCTTC. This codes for CASYDVTGKGYTF.

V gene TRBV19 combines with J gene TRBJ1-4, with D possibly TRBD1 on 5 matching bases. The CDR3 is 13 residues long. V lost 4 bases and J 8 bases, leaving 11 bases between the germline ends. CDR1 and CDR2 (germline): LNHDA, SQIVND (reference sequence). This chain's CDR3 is CASSNFRGEKLFF. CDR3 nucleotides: TGTGCCAGTAGTAATTTTAGGGGAGAAAAACTGTTTTTT.

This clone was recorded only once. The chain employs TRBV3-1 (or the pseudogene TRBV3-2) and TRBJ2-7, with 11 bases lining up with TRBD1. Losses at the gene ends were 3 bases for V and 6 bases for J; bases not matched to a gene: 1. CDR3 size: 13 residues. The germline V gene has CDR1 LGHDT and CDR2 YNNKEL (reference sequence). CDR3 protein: CASSHGTGGEQYF. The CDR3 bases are TGTGCCAGCAGCCACGGGACAGGGGGCGAGCAGTACTTC.

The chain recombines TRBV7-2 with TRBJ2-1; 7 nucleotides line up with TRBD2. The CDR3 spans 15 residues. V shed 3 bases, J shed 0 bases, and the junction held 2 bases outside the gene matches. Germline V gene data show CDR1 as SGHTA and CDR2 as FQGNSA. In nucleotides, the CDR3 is TGTGCCAGCAGCTTGAGCGGGATCTCCTACAATGAGCAGTTCTTC. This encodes CASSLSGISYNEQFF. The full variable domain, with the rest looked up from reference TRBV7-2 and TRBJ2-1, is GAGVSQSPSNKVTEKGKDVELRCDPISGHTALYWYRQSLGQGLEFLIYFQGNSAPDKSGLPSDRFSAERTGGSVSTLTIQRTQQEDSAVYLCASSLSGISYNEQFFGPGTRLTVL.

CDR3 region: CASRIERGPAFF. The CDR3 nucleotides read TGTGCCAGCAGAATCGAACGAGGCCCGGCTTTCTTT. This sequence joins TRBV28 and TRBJ1-1; no definite D call. With 6 bases removed from V and 11 bases from J, the gap between germline ends came to 16 bases. This CDR3 is 12 amino acids long. CDR1 is MDHEN and CDR2 is SYDVKM in the germline V gene. Based on the CDR3 plus reference TRBV28 and TRBJ1-1, the full variable domain is DVKVTQSSRYLVKRTGEKVFLECVQDMDHENMFWYRQDPGLGLRLIYFSYDVKMKEKGDIPEGYSVSREKKERFSLILESASTNQTSMYLCASRIERGPAFFGQGTRLTVV.

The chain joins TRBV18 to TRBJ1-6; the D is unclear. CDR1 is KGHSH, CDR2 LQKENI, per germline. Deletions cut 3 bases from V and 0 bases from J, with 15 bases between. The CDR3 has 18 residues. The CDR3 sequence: CASSPSLRRSSYNSPLHF. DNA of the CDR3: TGTGCCAGCTCACCCTCTCTCCGACGGAGCTCCTATAATTCACCCCTCCACTTT.

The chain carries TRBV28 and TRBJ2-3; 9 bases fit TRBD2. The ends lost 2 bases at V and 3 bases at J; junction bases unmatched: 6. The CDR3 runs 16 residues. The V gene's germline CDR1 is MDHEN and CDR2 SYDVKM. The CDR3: CASSLDAGGGTDTQYF. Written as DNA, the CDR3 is TGTGCCAGCAGTTTAGACGCGGGAGGGGGTACAGATACGCAGTATTTT.

As DNA, the CDR3 is TGTGCCAGCAGCTCTGGTGGTCACCCGGTAGATGAAAAACTGTTTTTT. Translation: CASSSGGHPVDEKLFF. The chain joins TRBV7-9 to TRBJ1-4; D not resolved. CDR3 length: 16 amino acids. Germline-derived CDR1 and CDR2 are SEHNR and FQNEAQ (reference sequence). V lost 4 bases and J 6 bases, leaving 18 bases between the germline ends.

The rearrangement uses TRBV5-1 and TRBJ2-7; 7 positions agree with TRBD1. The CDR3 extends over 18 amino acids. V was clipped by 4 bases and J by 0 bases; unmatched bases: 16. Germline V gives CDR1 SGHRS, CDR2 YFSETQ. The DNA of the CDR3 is TGCGCCAGCAGCAGCCCTAGTTCCGGGACAGCAAGCTCCTACGAGCAGTACTTC. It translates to CASSSPSSGTASSYEQYF. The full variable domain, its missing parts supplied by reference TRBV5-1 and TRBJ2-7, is KAGVTQTPRYLIKTRGQQVTLSCSPISGHRSVSWYQQTPGQGLQFLFEYFSETQRNKGNFPGRFSGRQFSNSRSEMNVSTLELGDSALYLCASSSPSSGTASSYEQYFGPGTRLTVT.

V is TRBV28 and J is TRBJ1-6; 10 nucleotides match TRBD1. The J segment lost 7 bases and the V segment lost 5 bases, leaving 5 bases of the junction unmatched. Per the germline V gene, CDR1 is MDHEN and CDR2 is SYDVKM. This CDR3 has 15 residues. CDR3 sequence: CASSAWTGGNSPLHF. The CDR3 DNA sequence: TGTGCCAGCAGTGCATGGACAGGGGGGAATTCACCCCTCCACTTT.

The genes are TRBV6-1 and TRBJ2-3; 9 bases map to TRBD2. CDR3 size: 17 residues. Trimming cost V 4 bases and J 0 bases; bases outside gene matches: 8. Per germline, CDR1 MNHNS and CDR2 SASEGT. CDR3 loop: CASSGVSGGVSTDTQYF. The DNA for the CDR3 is TGTGCCAGCAGTGGTGTTAGCGGGGGAGTTAGCACAGATACGCAGTATTTT.

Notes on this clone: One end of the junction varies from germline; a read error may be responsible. The CDR3 protein is CTSSVGESGEKLFF. In DNA, the CDR3 is TGTACCAGCAGTGTAGGGGAAAGCGGTGAAAAACTGTTTTTT. The rearrangement links TRBV25-1 to TRBJ1-4, with D possibly TRBD1 on 5 matching bases. The CDR3 loop spans 14 amino acids. The germline CDR1 and CDR2 sequences are MGHDK and SYGVNS.

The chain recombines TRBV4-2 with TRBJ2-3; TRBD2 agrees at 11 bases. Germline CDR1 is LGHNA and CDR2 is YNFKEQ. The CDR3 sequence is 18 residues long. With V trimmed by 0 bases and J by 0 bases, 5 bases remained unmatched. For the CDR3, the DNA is TGTGCCAGCAGCCAAGATAGAATAGCGGGAGGGAGCACAGATACGCAGTATTTT. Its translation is CASSQDRIAGGSTDTQYF.

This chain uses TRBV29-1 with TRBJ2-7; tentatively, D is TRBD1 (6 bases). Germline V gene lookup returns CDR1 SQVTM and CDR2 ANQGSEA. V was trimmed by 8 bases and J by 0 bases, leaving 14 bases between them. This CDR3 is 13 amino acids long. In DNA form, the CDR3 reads TGCAGCTTTACTCAAGGGGGCTCCTACGAGCAGTACTTC. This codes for CSFTQGGSYEQYF.

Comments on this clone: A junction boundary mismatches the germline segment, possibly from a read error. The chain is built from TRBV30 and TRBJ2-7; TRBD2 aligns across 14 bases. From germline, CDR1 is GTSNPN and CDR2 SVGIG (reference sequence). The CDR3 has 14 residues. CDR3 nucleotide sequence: TGTGCCGGGAGGGGACTAGCGGGAGAGTACGAGCAGTACTTC. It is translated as CAGRGLAGEYEQYF.

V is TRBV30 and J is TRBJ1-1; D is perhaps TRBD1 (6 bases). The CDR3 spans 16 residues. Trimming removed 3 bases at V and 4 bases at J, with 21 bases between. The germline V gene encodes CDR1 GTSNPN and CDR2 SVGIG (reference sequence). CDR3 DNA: TGTGCCTGGAGACCAGTTCATACCAGGGGTCGCACTGAAGCTTTCTTT. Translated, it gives CAWRPVHTRGRTEAFF.

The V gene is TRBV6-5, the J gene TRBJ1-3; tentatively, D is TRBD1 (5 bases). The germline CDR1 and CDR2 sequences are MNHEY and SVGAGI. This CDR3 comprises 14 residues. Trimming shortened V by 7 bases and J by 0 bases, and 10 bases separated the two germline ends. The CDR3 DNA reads TGTGCCAGCATGATGACAGTCTCTGGAAACACCATATATTTT. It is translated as CASMMTVSGNTIYF.

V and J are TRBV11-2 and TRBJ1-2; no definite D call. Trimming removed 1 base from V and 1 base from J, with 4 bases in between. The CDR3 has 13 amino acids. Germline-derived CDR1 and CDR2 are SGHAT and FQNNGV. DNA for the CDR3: TGTGCCAGCAGCTTAGGGGGTAACTATGGCTACACCTTC. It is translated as CASSLGGNYGYTF. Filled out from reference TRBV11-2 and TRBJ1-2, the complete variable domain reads EAGVAQSPRYKIIEKRQSVAFWCNPISGHATLYWYQQILGQGPKLLIQFQNNGVVDDSQLPKDRFSAERLKGVDSTLKIQPAKLEDSAVYLCASSLGGNYGYTFGSGTRLTVV.